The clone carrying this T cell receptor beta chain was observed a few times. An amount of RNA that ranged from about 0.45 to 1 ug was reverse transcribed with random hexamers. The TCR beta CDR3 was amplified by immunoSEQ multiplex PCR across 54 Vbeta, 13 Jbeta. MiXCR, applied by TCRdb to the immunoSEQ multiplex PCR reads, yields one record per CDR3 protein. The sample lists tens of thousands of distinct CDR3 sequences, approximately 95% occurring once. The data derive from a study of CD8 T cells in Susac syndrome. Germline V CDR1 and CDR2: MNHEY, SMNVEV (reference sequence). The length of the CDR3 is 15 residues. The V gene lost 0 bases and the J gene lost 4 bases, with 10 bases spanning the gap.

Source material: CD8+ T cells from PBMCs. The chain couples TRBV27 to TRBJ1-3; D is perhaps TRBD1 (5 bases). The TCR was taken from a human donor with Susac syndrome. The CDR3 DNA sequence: TGTGCCAGCAGTTTATCTGGGGGGTCCGGAAACACCATATATTTT. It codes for CASSLSGGSGNTIYF.